This TCR beta chain emerged from a study of a mutant IDH1 vaccine in newly diagnosed glioma. As for the study in general: Each patient was administered eight vaccinations, scheduled in weeks 1, 3, 5, 7, 11, 15, 19 and 23. Radiotherapy alone preceded vaccination by 4-6 weeks; alternatively, vaccination started with temozolomide cycles. Patients previously underwent radiotherapy, temozolomide, or both, and most underwent both.

Sequencing used immunoSEQ multiplex PCR; TCRdb keeps in-frame clones, though not all of them. The data hold tens of thousands of clones, with 70% to 85% observed a single time. V was pared by 4 bases and J by 5 bases, with 18 bases between. Germline values: CDR1 LNHDA, CDR2 SQIVND (reference sequence). The CDR3 runs to 16 residues. Described time point: week 5, during vaccination. Every vaccine dose comprised 300 ug of mutant IDH1 20-mer peptide plus topical imiquimod. Points on this clone: The antigen is undetermined. This same CDR3 is encoded by further DNA sequences in the sample.

The sample in question was PBMCs, obtained from a glioma patient whose treatment included an IDH1 peptide vaccine. The V and J genes are TRBV19 and TRBJ1-5, with D possibly TRBD1 on 5 matching bases. The TCR originated in a woman younger than 30 with glioma. Some clones in this sample may be carry-over from other donors' samples. The CDR3 coding sequence is TGTGCCAGTAGTAACCAAGGGACGGGAATGCATCAGCCCCAGCATTTT. This encodes CASSNQGTGMHQPQHF.